The 24 T cell receptor beta chains below all came from one sample that was sequenced in a study of shared clonotypes between healthy human individuals. Here immunoSEQ multiplex PCR was the method, and the copy in TCRdb shows in-frame clones only, minus some. The sample lists about 600,000 clones; 97% were seen once. The sequenced sample was naive CD4+ T cells sorted from blood. The subset was: CD45RA+ positively selected. The source is a woman aged 25 to 39 in good health.

The chain joins TRBV6-1 to TRBJ2-2; possible D gene TRBD2, 5 bases. The CDR3 is 14 residues long. V was shortened by 9 bases and J by 4 bases, with 15 bases between the two germline ends. Germline CDR1 and CDR2: MNHNS and SASEGT. CDR3 amino acids: CASYWGASTGELFF. For the CDR3, the DNA is TGTGCCAGTTATTGGGGAGCGTCCACCGGGGAGCTGTTTTTT.

The rearrangement uses TRBV15 and TRBJ2-3, with D perhaps matching TRBD2 (6 bases). Trimming removed 0 bases at V and 0 bases at J, with 22 bases between. The CDR3 consists of 20 residues. Germline-derived CDR1 and CDR2 are LNHNV and YYDKDF (reference sequence). CDR3 loop: CATSREFGFGRQSSTDTQYF. DNA for the CDR3: TGTGCCACCAGCAGAGAGTTCGGTTTCGGGAGACAATCTAGCACAGATACGCAGTATTTT.

The chain recombines TRBV13 with TRBJ2-5; either TRBD1 or TRBD2 may fit D (5 bases each). This CDR3 has 13 amino acids. Trimming pared 9 bases from V and 1 base from J, leaving 12 bases between. The germline gives CDR1 PRHDT, CDR2 FYEKMQ (reference sequence). CDR3 residues: CARARGAQETQYF. The CDR3 DNA follows: TGTGCCAGGGCAAGAGGGGCCCAAGAGACCCAGTACTTC.

CDR3 nucleotide sequence: TGTGCCAGCAGTTCCAAGACTAGCGGGAGTATGTGGAATGAGCAGTTCTTC. This sequence encodes CASSSKTSGSMWNEQFF. The V and J genes are TRBV27 and TRBJ2-1; TRBD2 matches 12 bases. CDR3 length: 17 amino acids. Per germline, CDR1 MNHEY and CDR2 SMNVEV (reference sequence). The V segment lost 4 bases and the J segment 7 bases; nucleotides outside the gene matches: 11.

The J gene is TRBJ2-1, the V gene TRBV28; 8 bases match TRBD2. The CDR3 loop spans 18 amino acids. CDR1 and CDR2 from the germline V gene are MDHEN and SYDVKM. V lost 7 bases and J lost 2; bases outside the gene matches: 16. The CDR3 loop reads CASIGSGEAGGPYNEQFF. In DNA form, the CDR3 reads TGTGCCAGCATAGGGTCCGGTGAGGCGGGAGGACCCTACAATGAGCAGTTCTTC.

This sequence joins TRBV29-1 and TRBJ2-5, with 10 bases identical to TRBD2. V was pared by 7 bases and J by 1 base, with 6 bases of the junction left unmatched. Germline V gene lookup returns CDR1 SQVTM and CDR2 ANQGSEA. The CDR3 extends over 14 amino acids. CDR3 nucleotides: TGCAGCGACTCCGGGACTAGCGTCCAAGAGACCCAGTACTTC. It encodes CSDSGTSVQETQYF.

The J gene is TRBJ2-3, the V gene TRBV7-9, with a tentative D call TRBD2 (5 bases). This CDR3 is built from 15 residues. Germline V gene data show CDR1 as SEHNR and CDR2 as FQNEAQ (reference sequence). V was shortened by 7 bases and J by 4 bases, with 18 bases between the two germline ends. The CDR3 region has the DNA TGTGCCAGCACTCCCAACAGTGGGAGCGCAGATACGCAGTATTTT. Protein product: CASTPNSGSADTQYF.

This chain links TRBV5-4 with TRBJ2-7; no clear D. Deletions cut 0 bases from V and 4 bases from J, with 11 bases between. The CDR3 contains 14 residues. Looked up from germline, CDR1 is SGHNT and CDR2 is YYREEE (reference sequence). The CDR3 here is CASSLGLDLYEQYF. The CDR3, as DNA: TGTGCCAGCAGCTTGGGATTGGATCTATACGAGCAGTACTTC.

The chain links TRBV7-9 to TRBJ2-3; 7 nucleotides line up with TRBD2. Germline V gives CDR1 SEHNR, CDR2 FQNEAQ (reference sequence). J was trimmed by 0 bases and V by 5 bases; bases with no gene match: 8. The CDR3 is 16 residues long. CDR3 DNA sequence: TGTGCCAGCAGCCCCGCCCTAGCGGCTAGCACAGATACGCAGTATTTT. Its protein product is CASSPALAASTDTQYF.

The chain is built from TRBV27 and TRBJ2-6; D uncertain. The CDR3 loop spans 13 amino acids. Germline V gene lookup returns CDR1 MNHEY and CDR2 SMNVEV (reference sequence). Trimming shortened V by 8 bases and J by 0 bases, and 5 bases separated the two germline ends. CDR3 residues: CASGYSGANVLTF. The CDR3 coding sequence is TGTGCCAGCGGTTACTCTGGGGCCAACGTCCTGACTTTC. Using reference TRBV27 and TRBJ2-6 for the parts outside the CDR3, the full variable domain is EAQVTQNPRYLITVTGKKLTVTCSQNMNHEYMSWYRQDPGLGLRQIYYSMNVEVTDKGDVPEGYKVSRKEKRNFPLILESPSPNQTSLYFCASGYSGANVLTFGAGSRLTVL.

The chain carries TRBV20-1 and TRBJ2-7; D is unclear. Germline assignment: CDR1 DFQATT and CDR2 SNEGSKA (reference sequence). The CDR3 totals 10 residues. The germline V and J ends were trimmed by 6 bases and 10 bases, with 13 bases remaining between them. The CDR3 DNA follows: TGCAGTGCCCTGGATGGGCCACAGTACTTC. Residues: CSALDGPQYF.

The rearrangement joins TRBV27 to TRBJ1-1; D is unclear. V lost 0 bases and J lost 6, with 14 bases in between. The V gene's germline CDR1 is MNHEY and CDR2 SMNVEV (reference sequence). This CDR3 spans 15 amino acids. The CDR3 DNA reads as TGTGCCAGCAGTTTATCATCCAACCTAAAGGCTGAAGCTTTCTTT. Translated: CASSLSSNLKAEAFF.

For this clone: This sample includes further DNA sequences coding for the same CDR3. J is TRBJ1-5 and V is TRBV27, with D possibly matching TRBD1 (5 bases). V dropped 5 bases and J dropped 4 bases, with 9 bases sitting between them. Germline CDR1 MNHEY, CDR2 SMNVEV (reference sequence). The length of the CDR3 is 13 residues. CDR3 sequence reads: CASSLRGNQPQHF. CDR3 bases: TGTGCCAGCAGTCTCCGGGGGAATCAGCCCCAGCATTTT.

This sequence joins TRBV19 and TRBJ2-3; possible D gene TRBD2, 5 bases. With 6 bases removed from V and 2 bases from J, the gap between germline ends came to 15 bases. The CDR3 sequence is 15 residues long. Germline assignment: CDR1 LNHDA and CDR2 SQIVND (reference sequence). CDR3 amino acids: CASSGLGWDTDTQYF. The DNA of the CDR3 is TGTGCCAGTAGCGGACTCGGGTGGGACACAGATACGCAGTATTTT.

The chain is built from TRBV2 and TRBJ2-7; D not resolved. V lost 3 bases to trimming and J lost 5 bases, with 5 bases between them. CDR1 and CDR2 from the germline V gene are SNHLY and FYNNEI. This CDR3 has 11 residues. The CDR3 bases are TGTGCCAGCAGTGAGGGCAACGAGCAGTACTTC. Amino acids: CASSEGNEQYF.

The J gene is TRBJ2-3, the V gene TRBV29-1; possibly TRBD2 for D (5 bases). Germline CDR1 SQVTM, CDR2 ANQGSEA. CDR3 size: 14 residues. Trimming shortened V by 8 bases and J by 0 bases, and 15 bases separated the two germline ends. The CDR3, as DNA: TGCAGCCTGAGGGTTGGGTCTAGCACAGATACGCAGTATTTT. Encoded protein: CSLRVGSSTDTQYF.

The chain couples TRBV6-5 to TRBJ2-7; perhaps TRBD2 as D (6 bases). V lost 6 bases, J lost 0 bases, and 9 bases lay in between. Per germline, CDR1 MNHEY and CDR2 SVGAGI. The CDR3 has 13 amino acids. CDR3 bases: TGTGCCAGCAGGTTCGGGGGCTCCTACGAGCAGTACTTC. Protein product: CASRFGGSYEQYF.

The V gene is TRBV19, the J gene TRBJ1-3; a possible D gene is TRBD1 (5 bases). Trimming stripped 5 bases from V and 0 bases from J, with 8 bases between. The CDR3 is 14 residues long. Germline V gene data show CDR1 as LNHDA and CDR2 as SQIVND (reference sequence). CDR3 sequence: CASSGTGSGNTIYF. CDR3 in DNA: TGTGCCAGTAGTGGGACGGGCTCTGGAAACACCATATATTTT.

The chain uses TRBV11-2 and TRBJ2-5; perhaps TRBD1 as D (6 bases). Germline assignment: CDR1 SGHAT and CDR2 FQNNGV. This CDR3 contains 14 residues. Trimming took off 5 bases at V and 2 bases at J, with 12 bases between the two ends. In nucleotides, the CDR3 is TGTGCCAGCAGCCCACAGGGAAGTCAAGAGACCCAGTACTTC. Its protein is CASSPQGSQETQYF.

The chain carries TRBV27 and TRBJ2-1, with TRBD1 identical over 8 bases. Germline V lookup: CDR1 MNHEY, CDR2 SMNVEV (reference sequence). The CDR3 is made up of 15 amino acids. The V segment lost 6 bases and the J segment 2 bases; nucleotides outside the gene matches: 6. The CDR3 sequence: CASSLWTGPYNEQFF. CDR3 nucleotides: TGTGCCAGCAGCCTATGGACAGGGCCCTACAATGAGCAGTTCTTC.

The chain links TRBV7-6 to TRBJ1-5; no reliable D call. There are 15 residues in the CDR3. CDR1 SGHVS and CDR2 FNYEAQ come from the germline V gene. V gave up 1 base and J gave up 6 bases, with 13 bases separating them. The CDR3 DNA is TGTGCCAGCAGCTTAGGCTCGGGCGCCGGTCAGCCCCAGCATTTT. Translated, it gives CASSLGSGAGQPQHF. The whole variable domain, remainder taken from reference TRBV7-6 and TRBJ1-5, is GAGVSQSPRYKVTKRGQDVALRCDPISGHVSLYWYRQALGQGPEFLTYFNYEAQQDKSGLPNDRFSAERPEGSISTLTIQRTEQRDSAMYRCASSLGSGAGQPQHFGDGTRLSIL.

The rearrangement uses TRBV4-2 and TRBJ2-7; D is unresolved. The CDR3 totals 15 residues. The germline V gene encodes CDR1 LGHNA and CDR2 YNFKEQ. Trimming pared 2 bases from V and 5 bases from J, leaving 16 bases between. In nucleotides, the CDR3 is TGTGCCAGCAGCCAAACGGGCTCAAGTCCCCACGAGCAGTACTTC. This sequence encodes CASSQTGSSPHEQYF.

This chain connects TRBV11-3 to TRBJ1-1; TRBD1 matches 8 bases. Looked up from germline, CDR1 is SGHNT and CDR2 is YENEEA. This CDR3 region has 15 residues. V trimming: 5 bases; J trimming: 3 bases; junction bases outside the gene matches: 8. The CDR3 loop is CASSHGQGRDTEAFF. The CDR3 DNA reads TGTGCCAGCAGCCACGGACAGGGTAGGGACACTGAAGCTTTCTTT.

The gene calls are TRBV19 and TRBJ1-4, with 8 bases that match TRBD1. V lost 5 bases and J lost 4; bases outside the gene matches: 9. The CDR3 has 16 amino acids. Germline CDR1 reads LNHDA; CDR2 reads SQIVND (reference sequence). The CDR3: CASSPLGQGDNEKLFF. The CDR3 DNA is TGTGCCAGTAGTCCCCTAGGACAGGGTGATAATGAAAAACTGTTTTTT. Using reference TRBV19 and TRBJ1-4 for the parts outside the CDR3, the full variable domain is DGGITQSPKYLFRKEGQNVTLSCEQNLNHDAMYWYRQDPGQGLRLIYYSQIVNDFQKGDIAEGYSVSREKKESFPLTVTSAQKNPTAFYLCASSPLGQGDNEKLFFGSGTQLSVL.